These 3 T cell receptor beta chains share one sample of origin, sequenced in a study of graft-versus-host responses after intestinal transplantation. Sequencing used immunoSEQ multiplex PCR; TCRdb keeps in-frame clones, though not all of them. The data contain tens of thousands of clones, 85% to 95% of them singletons. These receptors' targets are unknown. This specimen was unstimulated CD8+ T cells sorted from spleen or lymph node cells, taken before transplant. Receptors were obtained from a human donor who was the organ donor for an intestinal transplant.

In this sample, this clone turned up once. The gene calls are TRBV5-1 and TRBJ1-5; D is possibly TRBD1 (5 bases). Trimming pared 0 bases from V and 2 bases from J, leaving 6 bases between. The germline CDR1 and CDR2 sequences are SGHRS and YFSETQ. The CDR3 has 14 amino acids. For the CDR3, the DNA is TGCGCCAGCAGCTTGGAAGGGGGCAATCAGCCCCAGCATTTT. Translated: CASSLEGGNQPQHF.

The gene calls are TRBV13 and TRBJ2-1; 11 bases are a match to TRBD2. CDR3 size: 15 residues. Germline lookup yields CDR1 PRHDT and CDR2 FYEKMQ (reference sequence). V was clipped by 8 bases and J by 2 bases; unmatched bases: 5. For the CDR3, the DNA is TGTGCCAGCCGCATTAGCGGGGGGGCCTACAATGAGCAGTTCTTC. It codes for CASRISGGAYNEQFF.

The chain joins TRBV28 to TRBJ1-5; 10 bases match TRBD1. Looked up from germline, CDR1 is MDHEN and CDR2 is SYDVKM. The CDR3 loop spans 14 amino acids. J was trimmed by 4 bases and V by 3 bases; bases with no gene match: 0. The DNA for the CDR3 is TGTGCCAGCAGTTTGGGACAGGGGAATCAGCCCCAGCATTTT. Residues: CASSLGQGNQPQHF. Complete variable domain (other parts from reference TRBV28 and TRBJ1-5): DVKVTQSSRYLVKRTGEKVFLECVQDMDHENMFWYRQDPGLGLRLIYFSYDVKMKEKGDIPEGYSVSREKKERFSLILESASTNQTSMYLCASSLGQGNQPQHFGDGTRLSIL.